This T cell receptor beta chain was identified in a study of blood T cell repertoires in COVID-19 (dated by TCRdb to 2019 to 2021). Study-level background: The collaborator samples originated in the United States, Italy and Spain and spanned the acute and convalescent phases of COVID-19. The prospective study material was composed of cDNA or gDNA derived from T cells, B-cell-depleted T cells, or PBMCs. Subjects who had been exposed to COVID-19, were actively infected with it, or had recovered from it provided the deeply sampled blood TCRbeta repertoires that made up the dataset. The repertoires were released in a freely available public database meant as a resource for research on the immune response to SARS-CoV-2. The samples were drawn from two sources: the first 160 participants of the ongoing ImmuneRACE study, and 1,000 to 1,500 subjects contributed by 6 global collaborators. Sample metadata almost always included a de-identified subject ID, COVID-19 status, age in years and sex. Where HLA class I and class II types were available, the types were taken from metadata supplied by the sample provider, not from assay-based typing. The investigation overall reported the following: The amount of clinical and demographic metadata varied by source and participant and was provided uncurated.

The immunoSEQ Assay, a bias-controlled multiplex PCR, was used to amplify TCRbeta CDR3 regions from genomic DNA. Concerning the study's data processing: Nucleated cell counts per sample were estimated from amplification of reference gene primers within the assay. To quantify the absolute abundance of each unique TCRbeta CDR3 rearrangement, sequence reads were collapsed and filtered. Productive Simpson clonality was computed per sample as the square root of Simpson's diversity index over productive rearrangements. Held by TCRdb, this immuneACCESS table contains in-frame sequences only and omits some clones. Under half of the omission traces to an unresolved V gene where checked; the cause of the rest is unknown. The DNA was the basis for D and trimming; V, J and clone size are from that table. In this sample the table shows 100,000 to 150,000 clones, around 87% of which occur a single time. Less than 4.5% of the sample lies in the top ten.

Trimming takes 3 bases from V and 1 base from J, and the germline ends sit 13 bases apart. Inclusive of the bounding cysteine and phenylalanine, the CDR3 is 15 residues long. The DNA shown is the 45-base CDR3, in frame from base 1. The CDR1 and CDR2 encoded by the germline V gene are SGDLS and YYNGEE. The collaborating institutions used their own protocols to collect whole blood in K2EDTA tubes. Collaborator samples were shipped for TCRbeta analysis as frozen whole blood, isolated PBMCs, or DNA extracted from either sample type. As for this clone: This clone's antigen is unknown. Base qualities are missing; no much larger clone stands one base away.

The sequence links TRBV9 to TRBJ1-1; the D gene is perhaps TRBD1, from 6 matching bases. Sequencing input: peripheral blood. This receptor was identified in a woman aged 55 to 70 with acute or convalescent COVID-19. DNA sequence: TGTGCCAGCAGCGCCACGGGACACCGGAACACTGAAGCTTTCTTT. This gives the protein CASSATGHRNTEAFF. Reference TRBV9 and TRBJ1-1 proteins supply the regions before and after the CDR3; the full variable domain is: DSGVTQTPKHLITATGQRVTLRCSPRSGDLSVYWYQQSLDQGLQFLIQYYNGEERAKGNILERFSAQQFPDLHSELNLSSLELGDSALYFCASSATGHRNTEAFFGQGTRLTVV.